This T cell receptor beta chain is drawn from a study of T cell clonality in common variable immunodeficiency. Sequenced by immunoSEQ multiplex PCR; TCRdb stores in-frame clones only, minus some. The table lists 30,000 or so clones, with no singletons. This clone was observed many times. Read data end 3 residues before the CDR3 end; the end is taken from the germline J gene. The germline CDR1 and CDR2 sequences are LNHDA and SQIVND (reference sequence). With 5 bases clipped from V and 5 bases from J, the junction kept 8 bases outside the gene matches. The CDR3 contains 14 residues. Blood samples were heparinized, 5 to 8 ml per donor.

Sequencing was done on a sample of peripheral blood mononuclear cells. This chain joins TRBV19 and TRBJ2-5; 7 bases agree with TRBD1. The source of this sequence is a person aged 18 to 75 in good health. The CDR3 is CASSPQTGSETQYF. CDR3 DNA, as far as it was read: TGTGCCAGTAGTCCCCAGACAGGGAGCGAGACC. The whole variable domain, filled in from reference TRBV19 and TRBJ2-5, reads DGGITQSPKYLFRKEGQNVTLSCEQNLNHDAMYWYRQDPGQGLRLIYYSQIVNDFQKGDIAEGYSVSREKKESFPLTVTSAQKNPTAFYLCASSPQTGSETQYFGPGTRLLVL.